This T cell receptor (beta chain) was documented in a study of neurological immune-mediated disorders. Study conclusions and caveats: Multiple sclerosis, the disease with the least TCR clonal expansion, fell below healthy controls, whereas HTLV-1-associated myelopathy showed the most. With the multiple sclerosis repertoire cluster, none of the clinical or MRI features showed an association.

The sample holds many counts of this clonotype. Antigen: not known. Trimming cost V 2 bases and J 3 bases, with 17 bases left between them. The CDR3 runs to 16 residues. In germline, CDR1 is SGHRS, CDR2 YFSETQ. The cDNA was synthesized by 5'RACE incorporating 10-nucleotide random UMIs. MiXCR was run by TCRdb on the 5' RACE reads, yielding one entry per CDR3 protein. The table lists fewer than 85,000 distinct CDR3 sequences, approximately 4.6% of them singletons. Unsorted libraries were generated from 2 million PBMCs. These cells had been stored in RNAlater at -80 C. Material: PBMCs. The receptor was isolated from a woman aged 70-85 years with multiple sclerosis. This chain connects TRBV5-1 to TRBJ1-2; D remains unclear. CDR3 bases: TGCGCCAGCAGCTTCGCAGGAGTTCAACGGGACTATGGCTACACCTTC. It translates to CASSFAGVQRDYGYTF.